Sequencing of this TCR beta chain was carried out in a study of cytomegalovirus exposure and HLA in healthy donors (dated by TCRdb to the late 2010s). Describing the broader study: An earlier analysis of some 550 of the donors reported approximately 300 Gb of sequence data and about 100 million unique TCR beta sequences from roughly 180 million T cells. The T cell repertoires of several hundred subjects were profiled by immunosequencing and related to cytomegalovirus serostatus. To study patterns of TCR occurrence, a later analysis re-analyzed previously published TCR beta repertoires from around 700 donors and added high-resolution HLA genotyping. HLA typing included class I and class II loci at four-digit resolution. In the later analysis, no new phenotypic data were used to find candidate immune exposures; instead, reliance was placed on TCR beta sequences and their occurrence across donors. Among about 390 genotyped donors of the cohort, an average of approximately 250,000 unique TCR beta nucleotide sequences were sequenced per donor, roughly a sixth of them non-productive. Five DR-DQ haplotypes were handled as single units for association and clustering, since linkage in the cohort was strong. All discovery cohort repertoires had been generated using a single sequencing platform. Genome-wide SNP genotypes for about 55% of the 666 donors were used in a later genetic analysis, which treated that subset as a discovery cohort. Typing coverage varied by locus: roughly 629-640 donors for A, B, C, DRB1 and DQB1; more than 500 for DQA1; around 610 for DPA1; more than 450 for DPB1. Along with the approximately 650-subject first cohort, a separate validation cohort of around 110 different subjects was used. High-throughput TCR immunosequencing, statistical association of individual TCRs with disease status, and machine learning were combined to predict cytomegalovirus infection status. An early release covering 500 to 750 HLA-typed donors comprised about 310 gigabases of sequencing data and 65 million to 100 million unique TCR sequences. In an earlier analysis of roughly 600 of the donors, high-throughput TCR beta sequencing was used to judge whether each TCR beta V gene segment behaved as functional or pseudogenic. The aim of the study was to test whether cataloging public T cell receptors could identify signatures of past pathogen exposure. Alongside the repertoire data, information on donor age, sex, ethnicity and CMV serostatus was compiled. Among the approximately 400 genotyped donors, around 81% belonged to the genetic ancestry cluster associated with self-reported Caucasian donors. What the study reported, not specific to this receptor: According to a later analysis, TCR association rates differed among HLA loci, with DRB1 alleles showing the most associated TCRs and HLA-C alleles showing the fewest. Several of the top co-occurrence clusters appeared to be linked to parvovirus B19, influenza, CMV and Epstein-Barr virus, according to a later analysis. At a false discovery rate of 0.05, a later analysis linked about 17,000 TCR beta sequences to specific HLA alleles. A group of highly shared sequence variants was considered likely to be a technical artifact of the sequencing pipeline. An earlier analysis of 450 to 750 of the donors showed that most TCR beta V segments appeared in productive rearrangements either about 87% or about 30% of the time, which broadly matched IMGT annotations. CMV serostatus was the only immune exposure information available for the cohort. A further reported finding was that TCR beta sequences accurately predicted the HLA-A and HLA-B alleles for most subjects in the first cohort. The presence/absence analyses assumed that sequencing depth was roughly uniform across donors, and that assumption may not be true. A later genetic analysis reported fewer N-insertions in productive TCRs among donors in an Asian-associated ancestry cluster than the approximately 670-donor mean. Because the 87-base-pair reads could not distinguish some IMGT-functional V segments, including TRBV6-2 and TRBV6-3, those segments were excluded. A later analysis found that most CMV-associated TCR beta chains appeared HLA-restricted, with HLA associations seemingly driven largely by CMV exposure. V-gene and J-gene trimming of TCR beta chains was associated with a missense DCLRE1C variant in a later genetic analysis, and the association was replicated in an independent cohort. Compared with equally common non-associated chains, HLA-associated TCR beta chains in a later analysis were more clonally expanded and had lower generation probabilities. Strong co-occurrence of HLA alleles, especially DR and DQ, made assigning TCR associations to individual alleles difficult. About 17 rarely observed V segments, including chromosome 9 orphons, were excluded from the earlier analysis of several hundred of the donors because counts were too low. The authors suggested that the approach could potentially be extended to other disease states and immunological phenotypes. Only TCR beta chains were sequenced in this cohort, and the absence of alpha or paired-chain data limited detectable features. In vitro tests confirmed that a few of the cytomegalovirus-associated TCR beta chains recognize cytomegalovirus antigens. In the study, 150 to 200 TCR beta chains were listed as associated with cytomegalovirus. HLA typing was unavailable for some donors at each locus, so association tests used only the typed subset. The classifier was reported to diagnose cytomegalovirus status with high specificity and sensitivity in both the original cohort and the validation cohort. Linkage disequilibrium might explain the correlated functional status among segregating V segments, but an unknown experimental factor could not be excluded. Across donors, most TCR sequences were observed very rarely, whereas some public TCRs were present in many individuals.

Including cysteine and phenylalanine, the CDR3 has 15 amino acids. Of all the DNA, just the CDR3 is kept, 45 bases in frame from base 1. CDR1 and CDR2 (LGHNA, YNFKEQ) derive from the germline V gene. Relative to germline, V is missing 3 bases and J is missing 5 bases, with 5 bases of the junction outside any gene match. Library creation used the immunoSEQ multiplex PCR assay. A mixture of 60 forward primers for TCR Vbeta segments and 13 reverse primers for TCR Jbeta segments was used in the multiplex PCR. The CDR3 region of rearranged TCR beta genes was amplified from genomic DNA by a multiplex PCR assay. Amplified TCR beta libraries were sequenced as 87-base-pair reads on the Illumina HiSeq System. The published analysis was carried out like this. A later analysis counted about 76 million unique TCR beta chains across the 666 repertoires, and roughly 9.9 million of these chains were shared by at least two donors. Raw reads were error-corrected and collapsed into unique sequences with a nearest-neighbor algorithm that merged closely related sequences to remove PCR and sequencing errors. To assign V, D and J gene segments, CDR3 sequences were aligned to IMGT reference sequences. For a sequence to be retained, at least a six-nucleotide match to both a V gene segment and a J gene segment was required. Rearrangements were called productive when the CDR3 lacked stop codons and stayed in frame with V and J; all others were non-productive. Following IMGT convention, CDR3 was defined as the stretch from the second conserved V-encoded cysteine to the conserved J-encoded phenylalanine. The earlier analysis of about 620 of the donors excluded sequences that lacked an unambiguous match to a single V gene segment. In an earlier analysis of several hundred of the donors, V segments were called functional above 56.7% productive rearrangements and were called segregating when the between-donor standard deviation exceeded 5%. A statistical classification framework was developed to diagnose cytomegalovirus status using the catalog of TCR beta chain sequences. In a later analysis, V and J genes were assigned by comparing TCR nucleotide sequences against IMGT/GENE-DB human TR gene sequences. A later analysis assigned CDR3 sequences and most-parsimonious VDJ recombination scenarios with the TCRdist pipeline. A later analysis defined each TCR beta chain by its CDR3 amino acid sequence plus V-gene family, and excluded reads lacking a unique V-gene family. In a later analysis, approximately 640 highly shared, low-generation-probability nucleotide sequences were removed to address suspected cross-contamination and a sequencing artifact. A later analysis calculated a clonal expansion index for each public chain from normalized within-repertoire ranks of inferred template counts. In a later analysis, generation probabilities were computed using a VDJ recombination model fitted to out-of-frame rearrangements, and the results were checked against IGoR. In a later analysis, TCR-TCR, TCR-HLA and TCR-CMV co-occurrence was scored with hypergeometric tests, and a repertoire-size bias correction was applied to TCR pairs. In a later analysis, false discovery rates were estimated by permuting HLA or CMV assignments 20 times. A later analysis grouped co-occurring TCRs with DBSCAN, adding TCRdist sequence similarity when clustering within HLA-allele-positive subsets. Repertoires with fewer than 30,000 or more than 120,000 public chains, plus five repertoires with anomalous nucleotide sharing, were excluded from co-occurrence clustering. TCRdb's version of the immuneACCESS table is confined to in-frame rearrangements and falls short of the full clone set. An unresolved V gene accounts for under half of the shortfall where checked; the remainder is of unknown origin. V and J calls and clone size are copied from that table; D and trimming were computed from the DNA. In all, the sample holds some 120,000 clones, and 73% of those were seen once. About 4.5% of the sample is taken by the ten largest.

The cohort was made up of roughly 670 healthy bone marrow donors. All cohort members were sampled while nominally healthy, although unrecorded immune exposures were likely present. The donor tested CMV seropositive and was one of the 289 seropositive cohort members. A peripheral blood sample was collected from each donor, and TCR beta sequencing was performed on peripheral blood mononuclear cells. The Qiagen DNeasy Blood Extraction Kit was used to extract genomic DNA from the blood cell samples. To note about this clone: The specificity of this receptor is unknown. No per-base quality is available; no much larger clone lies one base away.

This TCR was recovered from a man aged 55 to 70 in good health and CMV-seropositive. In this chain, TRBV4-2 is recombined with TRBJ2-3; 10 central nucleotides agree with TRBD2. The sequencing input was PBMCs. The CDR3 region: CASSQSGGEVDTQYF. The bases are TGTGCCAGCAGCCAGAGCGGGGGGGAGGTAGATACGCAGTATTTT.